A single sample is the source of the 11 T cell receptor beta chains below, sequenced in a study of CD8 T cells in Susac syndrome. RNA was extracted with the RNeasy kit, and a quantity of roughly 0.5 to 1 ug was reverse transcribed using random hexamers. One entry per CDR3 protein, called by TCRdb with MiXCR from the immunoSEQ multiplex PCR reads. The table records approximately 190,000 distinct CDR3 sequences, 85% to 95% of them present only once. The sequenced material came from CD8+ T cells from PBMCs. The source is a human donor with Susac syndrome.

This clonotype showed up just once. The chain couples TRBV10-3 to TRBJ2-7; 10 positions agree with TRBD1. Trimming cost V 2 bases and J 12 bases; bases outside gene matches: 10. Germline CDR1 ENHRY, CDR2 SYGVKD. This CDR3 spans 14 amino acids. This CDR3 reads CAISEKDRGVVWYF. The CDR3 nucleotides read TGTGCCATCAGTGAGAAGGACAGGGGGGTTGTCTGGTACTTC.

The chain has TRBV12-3 or TRBV12-4 and TRBJ1-1; D call uncertain. The ends were cut back, 0 bases at V and 6 bases at J, with 14 bases in the middle. The CDR3 has 15 amino acids. The CDR3 sequence is CASSLAHGPGAEAFF. The CDR3 bases are TGTGCCAGCAGTTTAGCGCATGGCCCCGGAGCTGAAGCTTTCTTT.

This sequence joins TRBV7-2 and TRBJ1-4; D uncertain. Trimming cost V 6 bases and J 7 bases, with 15 bases left between them. Germline values: CDR1 SGHTA, CDR2 FQGNSA. CDR3 length: 14 amino acids. The CDR3 spells CASSYPGRSEKLFF. As DNA, the CDR3 is TGTGCCAGCAGTTACCCGGGTCGGAGTGAAAAACTGTTTTTT. Filled out from reference TRBV7-2 and TRBJ1-4, the complete variable domain reads GAGVSQSPSNKVTEKGKDVELRCDPISGHTALYWYRQSLGQGLEFLIYFQGNSAPDKSGLPSDRFSAERTGGSVSTLTIQRTQQEDSAVYLCASSYPGRSEKLFFGSGTQLSVL.

The rearrangement links TRBV27 to TRBJ1-1, with no clear D. Germline CDR1 reads MNHEY; CDR2 reads SMNVEV (reference sequence). The CDR3 consists of 14 residues. V gave up 0 bases and J gave up 1 base, with 6 bases separating them. CDR3 DNA: TGTGCCAGCAGTTTATCGTCGGGGAACACTGAAGCTTTCTTT. This gives the protein CASSLSSGNTEAFF.

V usage is TRBV10-3 and J usage is TRBJ2-1; 11 bases map to TRBD2. Germline V gene sequence: CDR1 ENHRY, CDR2 SYGVKD. CDR3 length equals 13 residues. The ends lost 9 bases at V and 6 bases at J; junction bases unmatched: 4. The CDR3 reads CAILSGGANEQFF. CDR3 nucleotide sequence: TGTGCCATACTTAGCGGGGGGGCCAATGAGCAGTTCTTC.

The chain uses TRBV30 and TRBJ2-3, with 13 nucleotides matching TRBD2. The J segment lost 4 bases and the V segment lost 1 base, leaving 5 bases of the junction unmatched. The CDR3 extends over 16 amino acids. The germline CDR1 and CDR2 sequences are GTSNPN and SVGIG (reference sequence). The CDR3 is CAWSDLGLAGADTQYF. CDR3 sequence (DNA): TGTGCCTGGAGTGACCTCGGACTAGCGGGGGCAGATACGCAGTATTTT.

This clonotype occurred once. The V call is TRBV10-2, the J call TRBJ2-2; TRBD2 matches at 7 bases. The CDR3 has 15 amino acids. V gave up 7 bases and J gave up 4 bases; unmatched junction bases: 9. Germline V lookup: CDR1 WSHSY, CDR2 SAAADI. CDR3 residues: CASTLALAVTGELFF. The CDR3 nucleotides read TGCGCCAGCACTCTGGCGCTAGCGGTCACCGGGGAGCTGTTTTTT.

The chain links TRBV3-1 to TRBJ2-7; D unclear. The CDR3 totals 12 residues. V was trimmed by 0 bases and J by 7 bases, leaving 7 bases between them. Germline CDR1 is LGHDT and CDR2 is YNNKEL (reference sequence). The CDR3 sequence: CASSQDSEEQYF. As DNA, the CDR3 is TGTGCCAGCAGCCAAGACAGCGAAGAGCAGTACTTC.

The gene calls are TRBV12-3 or TRBV12-4 and TRBJ2-7, with D perhaps matching TRBD1 (5 bases). V lost 5 bases, J lost 6 bases, and 11 bases lay in between. The CDR3 sequence is 12 residues long. In DNA, the CDR3 is TGTGCCAGCAGTCCTAACAGGTCCGAGCAGTACTTC. It translates to CASSPNRSEQYF.

The chain combines TRBV11-2 with TRBJ2-3; tentatively, D is TRBD1 (5 bases). The CDR3 has 15 residues. Between the trimmed V and J ends, which lost 3 bases and 6 bases, there was a span of 16 bases. The germline CDR1 and CDR2 sequences are SGHAT and FQNNGV. Written as DNA, the CDR3 is TGTGCCAGCAGCTTGTTTTATGGGGCTGGGGATACGCAGTATTTT. Translation gives CASSLFYGAGDTQYF.

The chain joins TRBV20-1 to TRBJ2-7, with 11 bases identical to TRBD2. J gave up 4 bases and V 4 bases, and 6 bases lay outside the gene matches. Germline loops: CDR1 DFQATT, CDR2 SNEGSKA (reference sequence). The CDR3 has 14 amino acids. CDR3 in amino acids: CSAKGLAEGYEQYF. For the CDR3, the DNA is TGCAGTGCTAAGGGACTAGCGGAGGGATACGAGCAGTACTTC.